The subject of this entry is one T cell receptor beta chain. Its antigen is not known. The data are from a study of cytomegalovirus exposure and HLA in healthy donors. The germline gives CDR1 SGHVS, CDR2 FQNEAQ. The J segment lost 3 bases and the V segment lost 7 bases, leaving 11 bases of the junction unmatched. This CDR3 region has 18 residues. The PCR was carried out with 60 Vbeta primers and 13 Jbeta primers. Libraries were prepared by immunoSEQ multiplex PCR; TCRdb keeps only in-frame clonotypes and omits some of them. The table has fewer than 200,000 clones, roughly nine tenths seen once; the top ten hold over 0.2%. Study-wide results and limits: More clonal expansion characterized HLA-associated TCR beta chains than equally common others in a later analysis. The study found most TCR sequences rare, yet found some public TCRs in many donors. Later analysis showed most CMV-associated TCR beta chains appearing HLA-restricted.

Sample: PBMCs. This clonotype originated in a girl less than two years old in good health and CMV-seronegative. The V gene is TRBV7-8, the J gene TRBJ2-1; 14 bases agree with TRBD2. CDR3 in DNA: TGTGCCAGCACCGGGACTAGCGGGAGAACCCCAATCTACAATGAGCAGTTCTTC. This gives the protein CASTGTSGRTPIYNEQFF.